The text below deals with one T cell receptor (beta chain). This sample was included in a study of T cell responses to AZD1222 COVID-19 vaccine. This CDR3 has 13 amino acids. Germline trimming cut 2 bases from V and 5 bases from J; bases unmatched to any gene: 2. Germline-derived CDR1 and CDR2 are SGHTA and FQGTGA. Pooling of second doses given at about 4 or about 12 weeks was done. TCRdb's copy holds only in-frame clones and misses some; the assay was immunoSEQ multiplex PCR. The sample lists 150,000 to 200,000 clones, roughly 91% occurring once. This clonotype was obtained from an adult who received the AZD1222 COVID-19 vaccine. V and J are TRBV7-3 and TRBJ2-5; 7 bases match TRBD2. Sequencing used peripheral blood, obtained 28 days after the second AZD1222 dose. In DNA form, the CDR3 reads TGTGCCAGCAGCTTATCCGGGGGGGAGACCCAGTACTTC. Its protein is CASSLSGGETQYF.